This is a list of T cell receptor beta chains from one sample in a study of PD-1 blockade in classical Hodgkin lymphoma. Method: immunoSEQ multiplex PCR; TCRdb's copy keeps in-frame clones and lacks some. The sample yields fewer than 50,000 clones, over 75% seen once. Sequenced here: peripheral blood mononuclear cells (PBMCs), sampled before the fourth cycle of nivolumab. The receptors derive from a human donor with classical Hodgkin lymphoma. CDR3s include the opening cysteine and the closing phenylalanine or tryptophan.

V gene,J gene,CDR3 protein
TRBV5-1,TRBJ1-4,CASSLAGVMDEKLFF
TRBV29-1,TRBJ2-5,CSVGGDRQETQYF
TRBV7-9,TRBJ1-1,CASSPVAFF
TRBV11-3,TRBJ1-2,CASSLSQGGGYTF
TRBV6-1,TRBJ2-7,CASSAHRGPDEQYF
TRBV9,TRBJ1-5,CASSVGIGHQPQHF
TRBV28,TRBJ1-1,CASTNTQQEAFF
TRBV30,TRBJ1-5,CAWSTGGDQPQHF
TRBV20-1,TRBJ1-2,CSANRGDGYTF
TRBV19,TRBJ2-7,CASSIRGGEQYF
TRBV5-6,TRBJ1-3,CASSLVSISGNTIYF